Included here is one T cell receptor (beta chain) sequence, with context. The antigen is unknown. Expressed TCRB transcripts were sequenced after all isolated RNA was converted to cDNA. Sequenced naive, central memory and regulatory T cell samples produced an average of about 3.57 million reads. Assay used: immunoSEQ multiplex PCR; TCRdb lists only in-frame clones, some missing. The repertoire includes hundreds of thousands of clones, 15% to 17% of them detected once, and about 0.093% sits in the top ten. These data originate in a study of beta chain features in type 1 diabetes. About the research overall: Researchers looked at around 100 million sorted cells across all samples. The study, taken as a whole, reports: Researchers cautioned that cDNA sequencing could over-represent cells with high TCR expression.

CDR3 length: 12 residues. Germline CDR1 MDHEN, CDR2 SYDVKM. The ends were cut back, 6 bases at V and 5 bases at J, with 8 bases in the middle. The sequenced material came from naive CD4+ T cells from blood. The chain carries TRBV28 and TRBJ1-5; no clear D gene. The source is a man younger than 35 in good health. The CDR3 DNA reads as TGTGCCAGCAGCCAATTGGATCAGCCCCAGCATTTT. It specifies CASSQLDQPQHF.